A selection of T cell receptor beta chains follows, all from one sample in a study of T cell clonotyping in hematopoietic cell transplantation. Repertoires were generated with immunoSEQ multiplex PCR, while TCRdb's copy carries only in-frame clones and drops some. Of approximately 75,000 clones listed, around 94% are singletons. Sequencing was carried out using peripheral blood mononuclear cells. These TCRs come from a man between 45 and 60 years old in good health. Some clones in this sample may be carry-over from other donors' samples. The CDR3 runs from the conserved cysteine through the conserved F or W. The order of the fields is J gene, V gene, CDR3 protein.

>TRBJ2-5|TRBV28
CASNRVQETQYF
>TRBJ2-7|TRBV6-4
CASSDLGVNYEQYF
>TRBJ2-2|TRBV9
CASSVAGAGANTGELFF
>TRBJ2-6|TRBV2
CASSEGLSGANVLTF
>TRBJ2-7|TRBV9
CASSADRRAGPSYEQYF
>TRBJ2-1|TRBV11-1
CASSFKTGYNEQFF
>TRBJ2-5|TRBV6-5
CASSYGSGRGTQYF
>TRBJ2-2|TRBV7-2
CASRGQNTGELFF
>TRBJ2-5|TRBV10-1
CASSENGETQYF
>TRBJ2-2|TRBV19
CASSISGELFF
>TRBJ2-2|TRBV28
CASSGLAAFTGELFF
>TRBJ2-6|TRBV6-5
CASSPFSGANVLTF
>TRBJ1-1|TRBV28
CASSRGVADLNTEAFF
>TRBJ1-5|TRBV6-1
CASSGSPRTSNSNQPQHF
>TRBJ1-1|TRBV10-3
CAISDRALAAEAFF
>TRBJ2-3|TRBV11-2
CASSPGGFGTDTQYF
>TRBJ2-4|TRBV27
CASSSRPRGLENIQYF
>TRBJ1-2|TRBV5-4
CASSVGTGGQDGYTF
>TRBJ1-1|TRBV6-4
CAKPLDGDTEAFF
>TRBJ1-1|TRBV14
CASSLAYSTEAFF
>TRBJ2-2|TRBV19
CASSRGVNTGELFF
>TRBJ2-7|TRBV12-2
CASRNGGSFDYEQYF